This TCR beta chain was identified in a study of control samples from healthy donors and cancer patients. Sequenced by immunoSEQ multiplex PCR; TCRdb stores in-frame clones only, minus some. The data show roughly 190,000 clones, about nine tenths seen once. The sample comprised blood. The sequence was obtained from a woman younger than 45 in good health.

This chain's CDR3 is CATSRGGYEQYF. CDR3 nucleotide sequence: TGTGCCACCAGCAGGGGGGGCTACGAGCAGTACTTC. This chain connects TRBV15 to TRBJ2-7, with a tentative D call TRBD2 (6 bases). In germline, CDR1 is LNHNV, CDR2 YYDKDF (reference sequence). V dropped 3 bases and J dropped 3 bases, with 6 bases sitting between them. This CDR3 has 12 residues.